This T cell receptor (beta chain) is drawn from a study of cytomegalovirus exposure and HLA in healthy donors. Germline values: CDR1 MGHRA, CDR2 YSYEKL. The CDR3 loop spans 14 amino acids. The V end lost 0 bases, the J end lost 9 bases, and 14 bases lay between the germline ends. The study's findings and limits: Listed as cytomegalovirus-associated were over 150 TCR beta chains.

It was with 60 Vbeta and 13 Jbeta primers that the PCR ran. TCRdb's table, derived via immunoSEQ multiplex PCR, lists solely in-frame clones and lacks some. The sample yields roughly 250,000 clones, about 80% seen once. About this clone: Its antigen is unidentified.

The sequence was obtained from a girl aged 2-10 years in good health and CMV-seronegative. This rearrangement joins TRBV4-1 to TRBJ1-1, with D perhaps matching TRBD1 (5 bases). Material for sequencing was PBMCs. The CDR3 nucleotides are TGCGCCAGCAGCCAAGAGCCCGGGCGGGGCCAAGCTTTCTTT. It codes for CASSQEPGRGQAFF.